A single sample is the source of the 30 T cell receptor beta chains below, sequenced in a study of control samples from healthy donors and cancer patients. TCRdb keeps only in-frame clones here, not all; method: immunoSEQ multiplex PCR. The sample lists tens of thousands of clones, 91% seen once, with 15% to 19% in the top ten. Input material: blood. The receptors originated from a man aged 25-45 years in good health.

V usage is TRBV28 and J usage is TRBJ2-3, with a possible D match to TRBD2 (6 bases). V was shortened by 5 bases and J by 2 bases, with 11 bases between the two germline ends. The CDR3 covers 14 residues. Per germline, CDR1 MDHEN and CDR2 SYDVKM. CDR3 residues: CASSRDLPTDTQYF. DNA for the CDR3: TGTGCCAGCAGTCGGGACTTACCCACAGATACGCAGTATTTT. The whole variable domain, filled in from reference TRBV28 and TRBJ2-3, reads DVKVTQSSRYLVKRTGEKVFLECVQDMDHENMFWYRQDPGLGLRLIYFSYDVKMKEKGDIPEGYSVSREKKERFSLILESASTNQTSMYLCASSRDLPTDTQYFGPGTRLTVL.

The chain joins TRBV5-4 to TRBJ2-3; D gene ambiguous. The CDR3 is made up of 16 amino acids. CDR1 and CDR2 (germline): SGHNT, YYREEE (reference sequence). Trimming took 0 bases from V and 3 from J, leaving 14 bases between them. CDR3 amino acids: CASSLVVGFGTDTQYF. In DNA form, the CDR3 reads TGTGCCAGCAGCTTGGTTGTGGGTTTTGGGACAGATACGCAGTATTTT.

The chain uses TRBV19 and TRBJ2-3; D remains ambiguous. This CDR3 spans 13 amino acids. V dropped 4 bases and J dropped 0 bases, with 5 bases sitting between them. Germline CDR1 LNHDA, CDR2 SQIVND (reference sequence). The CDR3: CASSNPSTDTQYF. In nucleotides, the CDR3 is TGTGCCAGTAGTAACCCCAGCACAGATACGCAGTATTTT.

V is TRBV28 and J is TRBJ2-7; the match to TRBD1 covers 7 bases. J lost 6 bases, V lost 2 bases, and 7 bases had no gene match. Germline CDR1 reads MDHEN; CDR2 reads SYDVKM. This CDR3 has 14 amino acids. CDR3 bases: TGTGCCAGCAGTTTACCGATGACAGGGAGCGAGCAGTACTTC. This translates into CASSLPMTGSEQYF. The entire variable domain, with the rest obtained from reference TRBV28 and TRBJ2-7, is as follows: DVKVTQSSRYLVKRTGEKVFLECVQDMDHENMFWYRQDPGLGLRLIYFSYDVKMKEKGDIPEGYSVSREKKERFSLILESASTNQTSMYLCASSLPMTGSEQYFGPGTRLTVT.

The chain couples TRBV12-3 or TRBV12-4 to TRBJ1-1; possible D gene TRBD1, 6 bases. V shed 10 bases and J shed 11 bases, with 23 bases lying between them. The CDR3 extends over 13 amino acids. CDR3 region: CATTRDTHRMAFF. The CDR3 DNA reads TGTGCCACCACCCGGGACACCCATCGGATGGCTTTCTTT.

This CDR3 reads CASSSTGTGSSATEKLFF. CDR3 nucleotides: TGTGCCAGCAGTTCGACCGGGACGGGCTCCTCAGCTACTGAAAAACTGTTTTTT. J is TRBJ1-4 and V is TRBV7-9, with D tentatively TRBD1 (5 bases). The CDR3 covers 18 residues. Looked up from germline, CDR1 is SEHNR and CDR2 is FQNEAQ (reference sequence). V was trimmed by 6 bases and J by 7 bases, leaving 27 bases between them.

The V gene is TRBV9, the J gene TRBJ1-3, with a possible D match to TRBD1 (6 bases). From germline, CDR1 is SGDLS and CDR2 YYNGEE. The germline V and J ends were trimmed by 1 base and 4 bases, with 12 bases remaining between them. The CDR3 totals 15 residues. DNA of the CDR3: TGTGCCAGCAGCGTATCGTGGGGGCCGGGAAACACCATATATTTT. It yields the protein CASSVSWGPGNTIYF.

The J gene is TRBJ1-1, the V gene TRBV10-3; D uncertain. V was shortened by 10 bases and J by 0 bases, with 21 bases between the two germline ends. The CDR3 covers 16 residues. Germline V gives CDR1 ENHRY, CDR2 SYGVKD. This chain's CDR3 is CATVTTDEEMNTEAFF. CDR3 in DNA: TGTGCCACCGTAACGACGGATGAGGAGATGAACACTGAAGCTTTCTTT.

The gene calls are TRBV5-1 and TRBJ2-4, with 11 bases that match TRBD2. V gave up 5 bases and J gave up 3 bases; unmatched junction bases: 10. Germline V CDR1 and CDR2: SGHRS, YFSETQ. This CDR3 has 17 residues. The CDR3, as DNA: TGCGCCAGCAGTTCCCCTACTAGCGGGAGTGACAAAAACATTCAGTACTTC. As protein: CASSSPTSGSDKNIQYF.

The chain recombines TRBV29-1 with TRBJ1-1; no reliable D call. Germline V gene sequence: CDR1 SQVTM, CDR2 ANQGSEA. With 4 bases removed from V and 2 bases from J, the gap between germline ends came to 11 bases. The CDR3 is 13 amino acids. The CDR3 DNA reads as TGCAGCGTTGTCGTCTCTTTCAACACTGAAGCTTTCTTT. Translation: CSVVVSFNTEAFF.

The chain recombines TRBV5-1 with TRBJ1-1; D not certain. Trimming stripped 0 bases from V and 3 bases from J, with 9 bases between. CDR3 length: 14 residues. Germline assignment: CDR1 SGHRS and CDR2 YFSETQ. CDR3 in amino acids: CASSLDVWDTEAFF. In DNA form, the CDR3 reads TGCGCCAGCAGCTTGGACGTGTGGGACACTGAAGCTTTCTTT.

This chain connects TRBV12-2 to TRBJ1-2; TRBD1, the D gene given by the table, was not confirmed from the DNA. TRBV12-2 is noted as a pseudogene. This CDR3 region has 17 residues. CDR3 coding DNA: TGTGCAAGTCGCCTGATCCGGGACAGGGGCGCCCTCTATGGCTACACCTTC. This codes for CASRLIRDRGALYGYTF.

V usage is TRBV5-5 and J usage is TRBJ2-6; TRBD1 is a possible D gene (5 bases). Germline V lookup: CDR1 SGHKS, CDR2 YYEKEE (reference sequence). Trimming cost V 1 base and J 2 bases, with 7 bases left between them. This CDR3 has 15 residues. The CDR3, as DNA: TGTGCCAGCAGCTTGACAGGTACTGGGGCCAACGTCCTGACTTTC. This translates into CASSLTGTGANVLTF.

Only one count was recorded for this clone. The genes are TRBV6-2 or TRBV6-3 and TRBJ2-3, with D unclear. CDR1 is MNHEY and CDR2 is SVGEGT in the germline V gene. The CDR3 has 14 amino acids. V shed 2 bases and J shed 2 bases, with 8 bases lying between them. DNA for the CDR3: TGTGCCAGCAGTTACGGTCTGCTCACAGATACGCAGTATTTT. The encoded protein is CASSYGLLTDTQYF.

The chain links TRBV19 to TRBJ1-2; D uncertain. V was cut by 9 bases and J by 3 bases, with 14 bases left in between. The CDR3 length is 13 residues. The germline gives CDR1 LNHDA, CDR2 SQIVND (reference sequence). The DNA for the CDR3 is TGTGCCAGCGGCGAGGTCAGTTACTATGGCTACACCTTC. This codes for CASGEVSYYGYTF.

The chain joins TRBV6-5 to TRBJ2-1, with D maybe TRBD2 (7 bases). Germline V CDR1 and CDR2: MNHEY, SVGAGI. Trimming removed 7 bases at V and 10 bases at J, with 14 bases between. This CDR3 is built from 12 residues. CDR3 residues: CASTLGRGEQFF. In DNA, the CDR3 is TGTGCCAGCACCTTGGGGAGGGGGGAGCAGTTCTTC.

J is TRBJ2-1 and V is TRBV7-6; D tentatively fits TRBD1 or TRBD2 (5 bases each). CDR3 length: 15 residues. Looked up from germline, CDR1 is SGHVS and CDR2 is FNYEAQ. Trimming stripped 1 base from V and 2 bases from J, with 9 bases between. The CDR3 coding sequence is TGTGCCAGCAGCTTAGGGGACGACGCCTACAATGAGCAGTTCTTC. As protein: CASSLGDDAYNEQFF.

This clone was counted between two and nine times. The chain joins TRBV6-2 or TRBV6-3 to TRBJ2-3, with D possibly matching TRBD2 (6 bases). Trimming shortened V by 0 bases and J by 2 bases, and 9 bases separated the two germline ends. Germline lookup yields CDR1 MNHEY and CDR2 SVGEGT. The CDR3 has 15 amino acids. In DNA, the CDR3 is TGTGCCAGCAGTTACTCGGGGAGGCACACAGATACGCAGTATTTT. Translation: CASSYSGRHTDTQYF.

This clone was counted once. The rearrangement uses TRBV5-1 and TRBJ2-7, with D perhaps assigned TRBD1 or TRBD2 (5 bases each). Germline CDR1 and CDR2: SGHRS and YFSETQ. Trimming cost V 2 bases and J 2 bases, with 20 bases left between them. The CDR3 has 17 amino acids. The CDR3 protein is CASSLRPGPMGAYEQYF. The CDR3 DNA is TGCGCCAGCAGCTTACGACCGGGACCCATGGGGGCCTACGAGCAGTACTTC.

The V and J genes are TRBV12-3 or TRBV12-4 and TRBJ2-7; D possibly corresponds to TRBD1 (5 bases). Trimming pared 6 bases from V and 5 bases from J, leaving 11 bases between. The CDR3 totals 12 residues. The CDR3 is CASSWTWNEQYF. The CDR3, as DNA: TGTGCCAGCAGCTGGACATGGAACGAGCAGTACTTC.

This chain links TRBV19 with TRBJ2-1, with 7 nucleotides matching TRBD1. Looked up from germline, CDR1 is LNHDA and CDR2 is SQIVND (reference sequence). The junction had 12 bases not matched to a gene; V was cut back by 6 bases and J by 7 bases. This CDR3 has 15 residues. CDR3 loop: CASRAERQGSNEQFF. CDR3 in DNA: TGTGCCAGTAGGGCTGAACGACAGGGTTCAAATGAGCAGTTCTTC.

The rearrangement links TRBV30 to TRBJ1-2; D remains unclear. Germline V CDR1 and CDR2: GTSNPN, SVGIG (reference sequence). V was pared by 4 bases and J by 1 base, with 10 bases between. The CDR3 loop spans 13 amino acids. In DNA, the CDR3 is TGTGCCTGGATGGAGTCCGTTAACTATGGCTACACCTTC. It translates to CAWMESVNYGYTF.

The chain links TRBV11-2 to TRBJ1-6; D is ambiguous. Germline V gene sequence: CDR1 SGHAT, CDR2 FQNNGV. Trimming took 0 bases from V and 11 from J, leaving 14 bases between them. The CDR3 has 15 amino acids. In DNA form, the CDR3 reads TGTGCCAGCAGCTTAGAGGCCGGGTTGAAAGCACCCCTCCACTTT. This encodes CASSLEAGLKAPLHF.

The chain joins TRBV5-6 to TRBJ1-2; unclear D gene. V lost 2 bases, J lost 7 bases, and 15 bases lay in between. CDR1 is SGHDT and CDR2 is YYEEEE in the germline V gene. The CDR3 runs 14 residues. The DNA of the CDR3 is TGTGCCAGCAGCTTCACCTCTAAGGGTGGTGGCTACACCTTC. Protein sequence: CASSFTSKGGGYTF.

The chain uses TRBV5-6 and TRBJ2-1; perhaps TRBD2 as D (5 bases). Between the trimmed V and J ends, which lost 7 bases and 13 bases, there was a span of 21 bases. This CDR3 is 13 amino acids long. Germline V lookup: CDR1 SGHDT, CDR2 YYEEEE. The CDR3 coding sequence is TGTGCCAGCTCCGAGGCCGGGGAAATGGCCCAGTTCTTC. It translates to CASSEAGEMAQFF.

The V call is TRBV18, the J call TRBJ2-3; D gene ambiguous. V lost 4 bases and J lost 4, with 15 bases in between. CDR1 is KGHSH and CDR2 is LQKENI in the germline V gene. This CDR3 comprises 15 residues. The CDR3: CASSRRDIGADTQYF. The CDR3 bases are TGTGCCAGCTCACGGCGTGACATTGGCGCAGATACGCAGTATTTT.

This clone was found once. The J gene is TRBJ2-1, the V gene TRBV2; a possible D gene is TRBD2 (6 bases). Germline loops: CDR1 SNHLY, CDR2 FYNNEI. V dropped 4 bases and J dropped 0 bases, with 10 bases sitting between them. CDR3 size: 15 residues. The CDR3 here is CASSAGTASYNEQFF. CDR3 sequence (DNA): TGTGCCAGCAGTGCGGGGACTGCCTCCTACAATGAGCAGTTCTTC.

The CDR3 DNA is TGTGCCAGCAATATTGGGGGGAAGAACACCGGGGAGCTGTTTTTT. It yields the protein CASNIGGKNTGELFF. V is TRBV6-6 and J is TRBJ2-2; possible D gene TRBD2, 6 bases. The V end was cut by 7 bases, the J end by 1 base, with 13 bases between. The CDR3 sequence is 15 residues long. Germline loops: CDR1 MNHNY, CDR2 SVGAGI (reference sequence).

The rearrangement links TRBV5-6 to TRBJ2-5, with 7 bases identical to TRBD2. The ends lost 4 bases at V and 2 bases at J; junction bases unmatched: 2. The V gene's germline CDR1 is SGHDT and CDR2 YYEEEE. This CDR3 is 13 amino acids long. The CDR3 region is CASSAGLQETQYF. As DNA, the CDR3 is TGTGCCAGCAGCGCGGGACTACAAGAGACCCAGTACTTC. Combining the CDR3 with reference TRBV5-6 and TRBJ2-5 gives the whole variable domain DAGVTQSPTHLIKTRGQQVTLRCSPKSGHDTVSWYQQALGQGPQFIFQYYEEEERQRGNFPDRFSGHQFPNYSSELNVNALLLGDSALYLCASSAGLQETQYFGPGTRLLVL.

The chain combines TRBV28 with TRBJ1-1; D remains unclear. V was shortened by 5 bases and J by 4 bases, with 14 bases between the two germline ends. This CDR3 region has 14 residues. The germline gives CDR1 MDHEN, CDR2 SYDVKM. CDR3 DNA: TGTGCCAGCAGTCCCGTTGGGTTCGGCACTGAAGCTTTCTTT. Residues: CASSPVGFGTEAFF.